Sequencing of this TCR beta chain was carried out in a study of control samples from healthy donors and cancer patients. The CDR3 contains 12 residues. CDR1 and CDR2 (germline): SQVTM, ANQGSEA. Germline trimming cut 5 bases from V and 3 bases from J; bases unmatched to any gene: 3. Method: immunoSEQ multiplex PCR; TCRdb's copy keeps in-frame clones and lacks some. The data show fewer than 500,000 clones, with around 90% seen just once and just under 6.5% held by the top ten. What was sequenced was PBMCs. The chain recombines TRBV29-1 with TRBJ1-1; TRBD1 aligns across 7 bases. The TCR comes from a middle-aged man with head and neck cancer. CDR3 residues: CSVHRGDTEAFF. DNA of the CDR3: TGCAGCGTTCACAGGGGAGACACTGAAGCTTTCTTT. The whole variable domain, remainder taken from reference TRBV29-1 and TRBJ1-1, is SAVISQKPSRDICQRGTSLTIQCQVDSQVTMMFWYRQQPGQSLTLIATANQGSEATYESGFVIDKFPISRPNLTFSTLTVSNMSPEDSSIYLCSVHRGDTEAFFGQGTRLTVV.